Below are 20 T cell receptor beta chains sequenced from a single sample in a study of blood T cell repertoires in COVID-19. Libraries were prepared by immunoSEQ multiplex PCR; TCRdb keeps only in-frame clonotypes and omits some of them. Among about 47,000 clones listed, 88% were seen once. Sequenced material: peripheral blood. These TCRs come from a man in his fifties or sixties with active COVID-19.

This clone was seen just once. The chain carries TRBV4-1 and TRBJ1-2; weak D call: TRBD1 (5 bases). The V end was cut by 0 bases, the J end by 3 bases, with 14 bases between. The CDR3 has 16 residues. Germline CDR1 and CDR2: MGHRA and YSYEKL. CDR3 amino acids: CASSQDRGGRDYGYTF. The CDR3 DNA follows: TGCGCCAGCAGCCAAGATAGGGGAGGTAGGGACTATGGCTACACCTTC.

The rearrangement links TRBV9 to TRBJ2-3, with D tentatively TRBD2 (6 bases). The CDR3 contains 14 residues. Germline lookup yields CDR1 SGDLS and CDR2 YYNGEE. V lost 0 bases to trimming and J lost 2 bases, with 7 bases between them. The CDR3 bases are TGTGCCAGCAGCGTAGGGGACTTCACAGATACGCAGTATTTT. Its translation: CASSVGDFTDTQYF.

The chain joins TRBV9 to TRBJ2-2, with D tentatively TRBD2 (6 bases). Germline lookup yields CDR1 SGDLS and CDR2 YYNGEE. Trimming took 4 bases from V and 8 from J, leaving 15 bases between them. There are 14 residues in the CDR3. CDR3 amino acids: CASSPSAGSGELFF. As DNA, the CDR3 is TGTGCCAGCAGCCCTTCCGCGGGGTCAGGGGAGCTGTTTTTT.

This clone was detected once. V is TRBV6-5 and J is TRBJ2-1; possible D gene TRBD1, 5 bases. Trimming took off 6 bases at V and 2 bases at J, with 11 bases between the two ends. CDR3 length: 14 amino acids. Germline V gene lookup returns CDR1 MNHEY and CDR2 SVGAGI. In DNA, the CDR3 is TGTGCCAGCAGCAACGGCAGGGCCTACAATGAGCAGTTCTTC. Encoded protein: CASSNGRAYNEQFF.

V and J are TRBV2 and TRBJ2-1; TRBD1 is a possible D gene (5 bases). The CDR3 spans 12 residues. V was cut by 8 bases and J by 9 bases, with 14 bases left in between. Germline CDR1 SNHLY, CDR2 FYNNEI. This CDR3 is CASLKGLGEQFF. DNA for the CDR3: TGTGCCAGCTTGAAGGGGTTAGGTGAGCAGTTCTTC.

The chain carries TRBV30 and TRBJ1-2; no definite D call. Trimming cost V 3 bases and J 7 bases, with 6 bases left between them. Germline CDR1 is GTSNPN and CDR2 is SVGIG (reference sequence). The CDR3 is 10 amino acids. The chain's CDR3 is CAWRSGGYTF. The CDR3 DNA reads as TGTGCCTGGAGATCCGGTGGCTACACCTTC.

In its sample, this clone was seen a few times. The chain carries TRBV19 and TRBJ2-1; maybe TRBD1 (6 bases). Trimming removed 1 base from V and 2 bases from J, with 9 bases in between. Germline CDR1 LNHDA, CDR2 SQIVND (reference sequence). The CDR3 contains 15 residues. The CDR3 bases are TGTGCCAGTAGTATAGGCACAGGGACCTACAATGAGCAGTTCTTC. Amino acid sequence: CASSIGTGTYNEQFF.

The chain uses TRBV6-5 and TRBJ1-1, with 7 bases fitting TRBD1. The trim removed 5 bases at V and 9 bases at J, leaving 9 bases unmatched. The CDR3 is made up of 13 amino acids. Germline lookup yields CDR1 MNHEY and CDR2 SVGAGI. This CDR3 is CASSQTGESKAFF. CDR3 nucleotide sequence: TGTGCCAGCAGTCAAACAGGGGAGAGTAAAGCTTTCTTT.

J is TRBJ2-6 and V is TRBV19; 7 bases are shared with TRBD2. CDR1 and CDR2 from the germline V gene are LNHDA and SQIVND (reference sequence). The CDR3 covers 19 residues. V dropped 7 bases and J dropped 0; count of bases not matched to a gene: 15. The CDR3 here is CASTPGRLRLSSGANVLTF. The DNA of the CDR3 is TGTGCCAGTACCCCCGGGAGGCTCCGGCTGAGCTCTGGGGCCAACGTCCTGACTTTC.

The V gene is TRBV5-1, the J gene TRBJ2-6, with D possibly matching TRBD1 (5 bases). This CDR3 spans 17 amino acids. The germline gives CDR1 SGHRS, CDR2 YFSETQ. V was trimmed by 4 bases and J by 0 bases, leaving 14 bases between them. The CDR3 DNA sequence: TGCGCCAGCAGCGGTGCAGGGCTGCTCTCTGGGGCCAACGTCCTGACTTTC. This sequence encodes CASSGAGLLSGANVLTF.

The chain joins TRBV9 to TRBJ1-5; tentative D call: TRBD1 (5 bases). V lost 3 bases and J 3 bases, leaving 10 bases between the germline ends. Germline CDR1 reads SGDLS; CDR2 reads YYNGEE. There are 14 residues in the CDR3. CDR3 protein: CASSGGGFNQPQHF. CDR3 coding DNA: TGTGCCAGCAGCGGGGGGGGTTTCAATCAGCCCCAGCATTTT.

V is TRBV7-6 and J is TRBJ2-7; weak D call: TRBD1 (6 bases). The CDR3 spans 15 residues. V lost 5 bases and J 7 bases, leaving 21 bases between the germline ends. Germline loops: CDR1 SGHVS, CDR2 FNYEAQ. The CDR3 region is CASSNQQGLLGEQYF. DNA of the CDR3: TGTGCCAGCAGCAACCAGCAGGGGCTGTTGGGAGAGCAGTACTTC. Full variable domain (remainder filled in from reference TRBV7-6 and TRBJ2-7): GAGVSQSPRYKVTKRGQDVALRCDPISGHVSLYWYRQALGQGPEFLTYFNYEAQQDKSGLPNDRFSAERPEGSISTLTIQRTEQRDSAMYRCASSNQQGLLGEQYFGPGTRLTVT.

The chain employs TRBV9 and TRBJ1-1; D remains ambiguous. Germline V gene sequence: CDR1 SGDLS, CDR2 YYNGEE. V lost 2 bases, J lost 1 base, and 6 bases lay in between. The CDR3 has 13 residues. CDR3 sequence: CASSVEGNTEAFF. The CDR3 DNA reads TGTGCCAGCAGCGTTGAGGGGAACACTGAAGCTTTCTTT.

The chain uses TRBV9 and TRBJ1-6; TRBD1 is a possible D gene (5 bases). The CDR3 sequence is 14 residues long. CDR1 is SGDLS, CDR2 YYNGEE, per germline. V shed 4 bases and J shed 5 bases, with 10 bases lying between them. Here the CDR3 reads CASSPPGNNSPLHF. CDR3 nucleotides: TGTGCCAGCAGCCCCCCAGGGAATAATTCACCCCTCCACTTT. Looking up the rest from reference TRBV9 and TRBJ1-6 gives the full variable domain: DSGVTQTPKHLITATGQRVTLRCSPRSGDLSVYWYQQSLDQGLQFLIQYYNGEERAKGNILERFSAQQFPDLHSELNLSSLELGDSALYFCASSPPGNNSPLHFGNGTRLTVT.

This chain connects TRBV24-1 to TRBJ1-2, with D unresolved. Per germline, CDR1 KGHDR and CDR2 SFDVKD. The V and J ends lost 2 bases and 8 bases respectively, with 14 bases between them. This CDR3 comprises 14 residues. The CDR3 loop reads CATSDSTNPAGYTF. In DNA form, the CDR3 reads TGTGCCACCAGTGATTCGACAAACCCGGCCGGCTACACCTTC.

A single count supports this clone. The chain is built from TRBV7-9 and TRBJ2-5; perhaps TRBD2 as D (6 bases). The CDR3 covers 19 residues. Trimming left V 2 bases short and J 0 bases short, with 22 bases between. The germline V gene encodes CDR1 SEHNR and CDR2 FQNEAQ (reference sequence). The CDR3 is CASSLYIGSGTGDQETQYF. CDR3 nucleotides: TGTGCCAGCAGCTTATATATCGGGAGTGGGACTGGTGACCAAGAGACCCAGTACTTC.

CDR3 sequence: CASARAGDINEQFF. The CDR3 coding sequence is TGTGCCAGCGCCCGGGCGGGAGATATTAATGAGCAGTTCTTC. The V and J genes are TRBV2 and TRBJ2-1; 7 nucleotides align to TRBD2. Germline V gives CDR1 SNHLY, CDR2 FYNNEI. Trimming at V came to 8 bases and at J to 7 bases, leaving 11 bases not matched to a gene. The CDR3 runs to 14 residues.

Points on this clone: Other DNA variants within this sample encode the same CDR3. The CDR3 loop reads CASSSGLAGNNEQFF. As DNA, the CDR3 is TGTGCCAGCAGCTCGGGACTAGCGGGAAACAATGAGCAGTTCTTC. V is TRBV7-3 and J is TRBJ2-1, with TRBD2 matching over 13 bases. CDR3 length: 15 residues. Trimming took 4 bases from V and 5 from J; bases not matched to a gene: 2. Germline V gene lookup returns CDR1 SGHTA and CDR2 FQGTGA. Filled out from reference TRBV7-3 and TRBJ2-1, the complete variable domain reads GAGVSQTPSNKVTEKGKYVELRCDPISGHTALYWYRQSLGQGPEFLIYFQGTGAADDSGLPNDRFFAVRPEGSVSTLKIQRTERGDSAVYLCASSSGLAGNNEQFFGPGTRLTVL.

This clone turned up a few times. The chain combines TRBV3-1 (or the pseudogene TRBV3-2) with TRBJ1-5, with 8 bases matching TRBD1. The germline V gene encodes CDR1 LGHDT and CDR2 YNNKEL (reference sequence). The V segment lost 6 bases and the J segment 9 bases; nucleotides outside the gene matches: 4. The CDR3 spans 12 residues. CDR3 nucleotides: TGTGCCAGCAGGACAGGGGATGGGCCCCAGCATTTT. Translated, it gives CASRTGDGPQHF.

The V and J genes are TRBV5-5 and TRBJ2-5, with D perhaps matching TRBD2 (6 bases). V was cut by 0 bases and J by 5 bases, with 11 bases left in between. The CDR3 length is 14 residues. The germline V gene has CDR1 SGHKS and CDR2 YYEKEE (reference sequence). Here the CDR3 DNA reads TGTGCCAGCAGCTTGGGTGGAGGGGTCGAGACCCAGTACTTC. Its translation: CASSLGGGVETQYF.